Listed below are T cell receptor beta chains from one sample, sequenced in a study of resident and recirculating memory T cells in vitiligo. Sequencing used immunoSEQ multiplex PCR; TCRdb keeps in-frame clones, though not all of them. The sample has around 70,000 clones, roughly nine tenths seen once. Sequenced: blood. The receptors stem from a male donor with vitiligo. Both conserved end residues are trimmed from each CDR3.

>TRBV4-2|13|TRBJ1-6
ASSQDATSRAPSH
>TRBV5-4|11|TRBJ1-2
ASSLDRAYGYT
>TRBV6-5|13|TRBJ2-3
ASSPQGSSTDTQY
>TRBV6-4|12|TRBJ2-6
ASSPGSGANVLT
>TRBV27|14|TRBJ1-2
ASSPTFARANYGYT
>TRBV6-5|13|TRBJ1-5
ASSSQITSNQPQH
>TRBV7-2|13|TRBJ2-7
ASSLDSGGPGEQY
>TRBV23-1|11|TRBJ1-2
ASSQSRDYGYT
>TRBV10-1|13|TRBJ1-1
ASSERQGMRTEAF
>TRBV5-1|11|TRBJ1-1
ASGGAMNTEAF
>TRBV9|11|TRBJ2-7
ASSVAGSYEQY
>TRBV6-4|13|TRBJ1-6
ASSPGTGVNSPLH
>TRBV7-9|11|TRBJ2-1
ASSLTQGSEQF
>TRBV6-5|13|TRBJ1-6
ASSYSKGVHSPLH
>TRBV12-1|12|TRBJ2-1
ASRFERGGATRF
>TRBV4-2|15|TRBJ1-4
ASSREGVFWPNEKLF
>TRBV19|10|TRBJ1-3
AGRGSGNTIY
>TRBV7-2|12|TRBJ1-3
ASSPQGAGNTIY
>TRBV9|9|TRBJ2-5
ASSRRETQY
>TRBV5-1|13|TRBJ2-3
ASSRQVGESDTQY
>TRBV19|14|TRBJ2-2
ASSEIGQGSTGELF
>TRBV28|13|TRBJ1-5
ASRPGTETYQPQH
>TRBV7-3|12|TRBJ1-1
ASSAGTGNTEAF
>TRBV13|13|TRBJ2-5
ASSLWRGGQETQY
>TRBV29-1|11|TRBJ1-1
SAGPGRRNEAF
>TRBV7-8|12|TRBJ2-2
ASFQGRHTGELF
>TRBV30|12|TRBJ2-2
AWSPLASGGELF
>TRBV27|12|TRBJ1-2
ASRRGQGGDGYT
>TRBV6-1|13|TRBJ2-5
ASAELAGEQETQY
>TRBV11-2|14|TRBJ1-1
ASSLEFGGLRTEAF
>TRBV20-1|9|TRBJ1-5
SASVDVREH
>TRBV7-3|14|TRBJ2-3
ASSSYPGQNTDTQY
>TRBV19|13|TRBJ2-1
ASSISGGSQIEQF
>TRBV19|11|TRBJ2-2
ASSISSVRELF
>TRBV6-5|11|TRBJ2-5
ASSLTGRETQY
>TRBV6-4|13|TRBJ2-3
ASSDSSGDADTQY
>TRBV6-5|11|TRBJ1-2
ASSYGPYYGYT
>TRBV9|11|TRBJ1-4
ASSAGTGPRLF
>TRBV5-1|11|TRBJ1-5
ASSGTGEEPQH
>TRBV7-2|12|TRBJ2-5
ASSLSGDQETQY
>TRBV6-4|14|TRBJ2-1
ASSVSGTGEGNEQF
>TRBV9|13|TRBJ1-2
ASSPGTAIFYGYT
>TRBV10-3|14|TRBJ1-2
ATLEQGATLGYGYT
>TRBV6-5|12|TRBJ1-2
ASKNRDRADGYT
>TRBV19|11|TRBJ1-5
ASKRVDGQPQH